This paragraph reports one T cell receptor beta chain. This CDR3 spans 18 amino acids. Germline V gene data show CDR1 as MNHGY and CDR2 as SAAAGT. V dropped 6 bases and J dropped 0; count of bases not matched to a gene: 9. This sample was included in a study of blood T cell repertoires in COVID-19. Clones were read by immunoSEQ multiplex PCR, and TCRdb kept only the in-frame ones, dropping some. Among some 190,000 clones, more than 70% were seen once, and the ten largest hold roughly a tenth. This TCR was recovered from a woman aged 80 or over with active or convalescent COVID-19. Source material: peripheral blood. The rearrangement joins TRBV6-8 to TRBJ2-3, with TRBD2 matching over 13 bases. The CDR3 DNA follows: TGTGCCAGCAGCTCGCCGGGACTAGCGGGGCCCAGCACAGATACGCAGTATTTT. This translates into CASSSPGLAGPSTDTQYF.